This T cell receptor beta chain was recovered during a study of blood T cell repertoires in COVID-19. About the study: In each case, the material was cDNA or gDNA derived from T cells, B-cell-depleted T cells, or PBMCs.

V lost 4 bases to trimming and J lost 1 base, with 5 bases between them. Germline V gene data show CDR1 as LGHDT and CDR2 as YNNKEL (reference sequence). CDR3 length: 13 residues. TCRdb's table, derived via immunoSEQ multiplex PCR, lists solely in-frame clones and lacks some. In the table there are around 400,000 clones, around four fifths of which are singletons. The TCR originated in a woman in her forties or fifties who had recovered from COVID-19. Sequencing input: PBMCs or T cells enriched from blood (not recorded which). The rearrangement links TRBV3-1 (or the pseudogene TRBV3-2) to TRBJ1-3; no firm D call. CDR3 in DNA: TGTGCCAGCAGCCTAACTTCTGGAAACACCATATATTTT. This translates into CASSLTSGNTIYF.